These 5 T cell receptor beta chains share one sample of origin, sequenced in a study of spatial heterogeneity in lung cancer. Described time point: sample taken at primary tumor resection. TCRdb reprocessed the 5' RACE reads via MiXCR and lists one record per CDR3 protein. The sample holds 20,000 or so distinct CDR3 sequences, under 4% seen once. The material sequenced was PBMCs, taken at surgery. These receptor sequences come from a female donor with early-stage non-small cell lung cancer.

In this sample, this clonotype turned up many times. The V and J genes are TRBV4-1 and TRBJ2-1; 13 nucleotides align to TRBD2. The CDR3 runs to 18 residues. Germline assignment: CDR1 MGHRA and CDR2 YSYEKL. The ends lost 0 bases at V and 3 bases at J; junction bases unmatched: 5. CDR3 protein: CASSQDETSGRIYNEQFF. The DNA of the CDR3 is TGCGCCAGCAGCCAAGATGAGACTAGCGGGAGGATCTACAATGAGCAGTTCTTC.

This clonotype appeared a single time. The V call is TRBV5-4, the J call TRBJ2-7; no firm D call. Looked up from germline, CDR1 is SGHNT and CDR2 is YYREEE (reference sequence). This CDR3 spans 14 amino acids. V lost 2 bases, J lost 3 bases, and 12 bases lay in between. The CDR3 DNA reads TGTGCCAGCAGCTTATCGTGGAAAAGCTACGAGCAGTACTTC. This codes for CASSLSWKSYEQYF.

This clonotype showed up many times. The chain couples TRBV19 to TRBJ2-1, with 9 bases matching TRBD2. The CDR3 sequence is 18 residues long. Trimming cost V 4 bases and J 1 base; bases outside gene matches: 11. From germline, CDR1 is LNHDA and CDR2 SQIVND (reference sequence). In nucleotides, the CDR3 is TGTGCCAGTAGTAGCCTTGGCGGGAGGGCCACGTCCTACAATGAGCAGTTCTTC. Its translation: CASSSLGGRATSYNEQFF.

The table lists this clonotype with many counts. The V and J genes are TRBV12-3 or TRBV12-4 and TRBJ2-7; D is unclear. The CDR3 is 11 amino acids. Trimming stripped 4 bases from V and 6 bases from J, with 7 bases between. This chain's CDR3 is CASSSGPEQYF. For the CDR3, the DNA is TGTGCCAGCAGTTCAGGACCCGAGCAGTACTTC.

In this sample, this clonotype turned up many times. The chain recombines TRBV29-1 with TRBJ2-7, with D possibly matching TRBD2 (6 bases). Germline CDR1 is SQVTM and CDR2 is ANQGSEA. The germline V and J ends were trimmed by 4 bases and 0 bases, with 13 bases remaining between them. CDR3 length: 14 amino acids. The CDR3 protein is CSVVSGGSSYEQYF. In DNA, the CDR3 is TGCAGCGTTGTTAGCGGAGGGAGCTCCTACGAGCAGTACTTC.